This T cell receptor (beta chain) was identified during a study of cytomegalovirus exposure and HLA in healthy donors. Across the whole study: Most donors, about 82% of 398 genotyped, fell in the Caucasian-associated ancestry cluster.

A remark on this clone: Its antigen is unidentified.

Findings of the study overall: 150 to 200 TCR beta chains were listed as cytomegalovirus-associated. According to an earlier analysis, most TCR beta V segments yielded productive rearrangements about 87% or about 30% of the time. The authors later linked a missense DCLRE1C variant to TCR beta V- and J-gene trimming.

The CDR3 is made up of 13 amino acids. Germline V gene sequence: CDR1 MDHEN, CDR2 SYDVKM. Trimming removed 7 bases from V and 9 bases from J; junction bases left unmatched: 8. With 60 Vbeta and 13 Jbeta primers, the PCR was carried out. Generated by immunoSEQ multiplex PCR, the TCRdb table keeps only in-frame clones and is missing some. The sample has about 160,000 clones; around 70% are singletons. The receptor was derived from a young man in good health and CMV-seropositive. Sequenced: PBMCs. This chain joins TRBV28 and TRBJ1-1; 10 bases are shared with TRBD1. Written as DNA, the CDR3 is TGTGCCAGCACCGAACCGGGACAGGGGCAAGCTTTCTTT. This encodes CASTEPGQGQAFF.